This record covers a single TCR beta chain. Its antigen is still unknown. Produced via immunoSEQ multiplex PCR; TCRdb's table is partial and in-frame only. The sample records fewer than 80,000 clones, about four fifths being singletons. The CDR3 runs to 16 residues. CDR1 is SGHNT and CDR2 is YYREEE in the germline V gene (reference sequence). Trimming cost V 7 bases and J 4 bases; bases outside gene matches: 10. This sample is drawn from a study of T cell responses to AZD1222 COVID-19 vaccine. Study-level results: Nearly half of spike-specific TCRs reportedly target variant regions that are unmutated in the B.1.351 and B.1.1.7 variants.

This receptor was taken from an adult in good health. This chain uses TRBV5-4 with TRBJ2-2; 10 bases are shared with TRBD2. The starting material was peripheral blood, obtained on day 0 of MenACWY control vaccination. The CDR3 DNA is TGTGCCAGCTCCAGCGGGGGGGTATCAGCCACCGGGGAGCTGTTTTTT. This translates into CASSSGGVSATGELFF.